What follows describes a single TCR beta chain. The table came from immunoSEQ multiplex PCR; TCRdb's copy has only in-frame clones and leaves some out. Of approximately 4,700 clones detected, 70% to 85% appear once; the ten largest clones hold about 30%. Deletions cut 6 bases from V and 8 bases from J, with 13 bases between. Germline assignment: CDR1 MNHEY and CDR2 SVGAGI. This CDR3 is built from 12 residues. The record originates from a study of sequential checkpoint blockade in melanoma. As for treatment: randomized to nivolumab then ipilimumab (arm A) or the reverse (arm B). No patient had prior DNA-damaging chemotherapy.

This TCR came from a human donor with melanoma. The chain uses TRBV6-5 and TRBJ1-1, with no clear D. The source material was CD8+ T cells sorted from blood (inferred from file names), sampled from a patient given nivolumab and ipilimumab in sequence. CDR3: CASRIPGSEAFF. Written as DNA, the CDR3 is TGTGCCAGCAGGATCCCGGGATCCGAAGCTTTCTTT.